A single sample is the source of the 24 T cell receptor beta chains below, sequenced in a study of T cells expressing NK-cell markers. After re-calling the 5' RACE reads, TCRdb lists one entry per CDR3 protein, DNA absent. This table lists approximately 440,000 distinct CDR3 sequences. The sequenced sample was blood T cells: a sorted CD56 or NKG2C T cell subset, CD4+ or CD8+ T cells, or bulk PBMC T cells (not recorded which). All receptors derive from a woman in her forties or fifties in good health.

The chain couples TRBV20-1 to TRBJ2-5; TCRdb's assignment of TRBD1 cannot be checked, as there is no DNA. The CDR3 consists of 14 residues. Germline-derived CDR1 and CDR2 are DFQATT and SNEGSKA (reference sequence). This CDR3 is CSARLLVAPETQYF.

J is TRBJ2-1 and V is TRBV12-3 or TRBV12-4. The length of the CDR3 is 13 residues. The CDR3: CASSTRLYNEQFF.

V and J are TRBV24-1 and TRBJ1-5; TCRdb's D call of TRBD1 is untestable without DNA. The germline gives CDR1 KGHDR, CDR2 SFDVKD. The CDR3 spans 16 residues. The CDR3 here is CATSDSGTGRHQPQHF.

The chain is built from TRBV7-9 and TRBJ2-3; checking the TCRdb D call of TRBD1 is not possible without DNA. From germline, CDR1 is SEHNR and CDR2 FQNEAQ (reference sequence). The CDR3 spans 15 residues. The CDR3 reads CASSLGDISTDTQYF.

The CDR3 here is CASSSLGVGVSAFF. The chain is built from TRBV12-3 or TRBV12-4 and TRBJ1-1; with no DNA, the TCRdb D assignment of TRBD1 cannot be verified. The CDR3 loop spans 14 amino acids.

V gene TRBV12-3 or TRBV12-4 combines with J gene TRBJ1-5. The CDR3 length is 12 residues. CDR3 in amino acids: CASKGNSLSQHF.

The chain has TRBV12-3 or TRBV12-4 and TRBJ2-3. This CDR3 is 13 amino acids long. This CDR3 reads CASGWTSTDTQYF.

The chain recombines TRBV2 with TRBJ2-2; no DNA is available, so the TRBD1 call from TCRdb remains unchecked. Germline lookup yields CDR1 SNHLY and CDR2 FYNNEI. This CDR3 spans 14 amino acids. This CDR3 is CASIRDLQPGELFF.

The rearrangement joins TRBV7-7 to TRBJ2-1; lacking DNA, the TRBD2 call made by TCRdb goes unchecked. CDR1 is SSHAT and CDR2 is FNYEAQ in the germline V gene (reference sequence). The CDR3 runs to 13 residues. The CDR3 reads CASSSGTRGEQFF.

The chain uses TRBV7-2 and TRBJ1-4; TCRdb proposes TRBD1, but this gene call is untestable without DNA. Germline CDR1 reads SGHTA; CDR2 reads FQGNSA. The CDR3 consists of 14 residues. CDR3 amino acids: CASSSGGADEKLFF.

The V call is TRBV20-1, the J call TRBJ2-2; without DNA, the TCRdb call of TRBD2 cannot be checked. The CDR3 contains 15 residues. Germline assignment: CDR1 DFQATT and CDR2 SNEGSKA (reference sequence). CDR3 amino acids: CSARALAGASGELFF.

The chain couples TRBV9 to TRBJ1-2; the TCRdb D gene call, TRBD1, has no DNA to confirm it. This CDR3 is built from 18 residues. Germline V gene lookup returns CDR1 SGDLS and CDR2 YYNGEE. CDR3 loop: CASSVGQLRGASNYGYTF.

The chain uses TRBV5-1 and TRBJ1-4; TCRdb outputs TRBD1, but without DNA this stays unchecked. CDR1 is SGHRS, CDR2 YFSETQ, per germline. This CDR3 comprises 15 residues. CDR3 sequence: CASSPSEGTAEKLFF.

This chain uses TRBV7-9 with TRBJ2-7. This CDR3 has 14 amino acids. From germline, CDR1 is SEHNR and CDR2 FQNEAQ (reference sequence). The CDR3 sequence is CASSLLRGVHEQYF.

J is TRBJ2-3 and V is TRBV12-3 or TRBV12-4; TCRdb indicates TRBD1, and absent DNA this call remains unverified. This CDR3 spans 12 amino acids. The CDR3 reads CASSLLRQTQYF.

The CDR3 loop reads CASSESGEQFF. This rearrangement joins TRBV10-2 to TRBJ2-1. Germline V gene lookup returns CDR1 WSHSY and CDR2 SAAADI. This CDR3 contains 11 residues.

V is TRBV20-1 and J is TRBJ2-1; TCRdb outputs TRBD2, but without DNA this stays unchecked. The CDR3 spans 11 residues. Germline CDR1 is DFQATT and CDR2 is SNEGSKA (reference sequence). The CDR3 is CSARLAERPFF.

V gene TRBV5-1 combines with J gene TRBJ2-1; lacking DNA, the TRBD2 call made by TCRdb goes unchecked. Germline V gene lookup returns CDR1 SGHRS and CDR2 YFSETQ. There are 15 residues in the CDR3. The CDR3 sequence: CASSLGGTSPDEQFF.

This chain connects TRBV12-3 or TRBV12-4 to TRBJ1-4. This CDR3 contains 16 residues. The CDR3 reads CASSPGTKRRNEKLFF.

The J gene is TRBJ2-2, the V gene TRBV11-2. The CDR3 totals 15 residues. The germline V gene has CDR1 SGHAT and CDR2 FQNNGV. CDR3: CASNKGLGSTGELFF. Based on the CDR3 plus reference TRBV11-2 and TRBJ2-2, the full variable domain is EAGVAQSPRYKIIEKRQSVAFWCNPISGHATLYWYQQILGQGPKLLIQFQNNGVVDDSQLPKDRFSAERLKGVDSTLKIQPAKLEDSAVYLCASNKGLGSTGELFFGEGSRLTVL.

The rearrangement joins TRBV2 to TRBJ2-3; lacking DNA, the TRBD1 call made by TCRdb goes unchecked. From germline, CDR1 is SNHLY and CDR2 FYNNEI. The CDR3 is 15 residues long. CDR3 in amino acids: CASSPDRAGTDTQYF.

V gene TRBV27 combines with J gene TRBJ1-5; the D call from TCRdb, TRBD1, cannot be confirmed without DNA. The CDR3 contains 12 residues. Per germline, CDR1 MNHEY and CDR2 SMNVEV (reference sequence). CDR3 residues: CASREGAQPQHF.

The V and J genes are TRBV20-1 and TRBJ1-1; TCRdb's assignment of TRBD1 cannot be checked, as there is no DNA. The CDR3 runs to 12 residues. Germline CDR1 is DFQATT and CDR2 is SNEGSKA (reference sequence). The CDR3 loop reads CSASTDRREAFF.

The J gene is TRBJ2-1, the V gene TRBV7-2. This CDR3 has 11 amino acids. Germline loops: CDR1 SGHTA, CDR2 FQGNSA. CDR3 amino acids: CASRRRVEQFF.